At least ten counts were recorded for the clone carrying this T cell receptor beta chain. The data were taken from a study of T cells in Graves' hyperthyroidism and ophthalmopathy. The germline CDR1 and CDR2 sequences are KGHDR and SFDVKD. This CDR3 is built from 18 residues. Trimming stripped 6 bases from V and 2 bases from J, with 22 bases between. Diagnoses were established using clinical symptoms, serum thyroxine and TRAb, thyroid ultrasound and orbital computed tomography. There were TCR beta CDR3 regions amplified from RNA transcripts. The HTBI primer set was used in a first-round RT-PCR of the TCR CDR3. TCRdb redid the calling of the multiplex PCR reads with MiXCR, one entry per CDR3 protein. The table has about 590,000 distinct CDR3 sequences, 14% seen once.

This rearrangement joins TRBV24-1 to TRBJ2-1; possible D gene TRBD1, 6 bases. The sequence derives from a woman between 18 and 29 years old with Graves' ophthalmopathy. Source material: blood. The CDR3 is CATSYSRGGSVTYNEQFF. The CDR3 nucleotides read TGTGCCACCAGTTATTCCAGGGGCGGAAGCGTTACCTACAATGAGCAGTTCTTC.